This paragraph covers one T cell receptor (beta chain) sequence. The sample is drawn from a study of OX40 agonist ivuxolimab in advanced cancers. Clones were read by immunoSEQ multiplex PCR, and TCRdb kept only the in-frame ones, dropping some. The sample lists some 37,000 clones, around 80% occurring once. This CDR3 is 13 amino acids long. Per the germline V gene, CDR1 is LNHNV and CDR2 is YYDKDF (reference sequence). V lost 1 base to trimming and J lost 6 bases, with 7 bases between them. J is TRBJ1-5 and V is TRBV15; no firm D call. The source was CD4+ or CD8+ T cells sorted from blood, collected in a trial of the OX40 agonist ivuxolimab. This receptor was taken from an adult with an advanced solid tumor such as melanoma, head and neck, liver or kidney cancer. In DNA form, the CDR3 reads TGTGCCACCAGCAGAGTCCAAAGTCAGCCCCAGCATTTT. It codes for CATSRVQSQPQHF.